This passage covers 26 T cell receptor beta chains from one sample sequenced in a study of cytomegalovirus exposure and HLA in healthy donors. Primers for the PCR totalled 60 Vbeta and 13 Jbeta. Sequenced by immunoSEQ multiplex PCR; TCRdb stores in-frame clones only, minus some. The table includes roughly 190,000 clones, roughly 78% detected once. The sequencing input was PBMCs. The receptors were gathered from a girl aged 10 to 17 in good health and CMV-seropositive.

The CDR3, as DNA: TGTGCCAGCAGCTTTACATTGACTAGCGGGGCAGATACGCAGTATTTT. This gives the protein CASSFTLTSGADTQYF. The chain uses TRBV5-6 and TRBJ2-3, with 11 bases lining up with TRBD2. This CDR3 contains 16 residues. After removal of 2 bases from V and 4 bases from J, the junction contained 6 bases not matched to a gene. Germline V gene sequence: CDR1 SGHDT, CDR2 YYEEEE. The complete variable domain, with remaining parts taken from reference TRBV5-6 and TRBJ2-3, reads DAGVTQSPTHLIKTRGQQVTLRCSPKSGHDTVSWYQQALGQGPQFIFQYYEEEERQRGNFPDRFSGHQFPNYSSELNVNALLLGDSALYLCASSFTLTSGADTQYFGPGTRLTVL.

In nucleotides, the CDR3 is TGCGCCAGCAGCTTGGAACTAGCGGGGCTGGGGGAGCAGTACTTC. It specifies CASSLELAGLGEQYF. The chain is built from TRBV5-1 and TRBJ2-7, with 10 positions matching TRBD2. Germline loops: CDR1 SGHRS, CDR2 YFSETQ. The trim removed 0 bases at V and 7 bases at J, leaving 7 bases unmatched. The CDR3 consists of 15 residues.

In this sample, this clone turned up a few times. The rearrangement joins TRBV6-1 to TRBJ1-3; the D is unclear. The CDR3 runs 16 residues. The V gene's germline CDR1 is MNHNS and CDR2 SASEGT. V was clipped by 2 bases and J by 0 bases, with 11 bases between them. The CDR3 DNA follows: TGTGCCAGCAGTGAAATAGGCGGATACTCTGGAAACACCATATATTTT. This encodes CASSEIGGYSGNTIYF.

CDR3 DNA: TGCAGTGCTGCACTAGCGTTCGAGCAGTACTTC. This sequence encodes CSAALAFEQYF. This chain links TRBV20-1 with TRBJ2-7; 7 bases line up with TRBD2. The length of the CDR3 is 11 residues. V gave up 5 bases and J gave up 6 bases; unmatched junction bases: 4. CDR1 DFQATT and CDR2 SNEGSKA come from the germline V gene (reference sequence).

This chain uses TRBV5-1 with TRBJ1-5; 12 nucleotides match TRBD1. V was clipped by 4 bases and J by 2 bases; unmatched bases: 4. The CDR3 has 16 residues. Germline V gives CDR1 SGHRS, CDR2 YFSETQ. For the CDR3, the DNA is TGCGCCAGCAGCCCGGGACAGGGGGCTGGCAATCAGCCCCAGCATTTT. Amino acids: CASSPGQGAGNQPQHF.

The rearrangement uses TRBV7-2 and TRBJ1-1; 7 bases line up with TRBD1. This CDR3 has 14 residues. The junction had 3 bases not matched to a gene; V was cut back by 4 bases and J by 1 base. Germline-derived CDR1 and CDR2 are SGHTA and FQGNSA. The CDR3 protein is CASSWGQTNTEAFF. DNA for the CDR3: TGTGCCAGCAGCTGGGGACAGACGAACACTGAAGCTTTCTTT. Full variable domain (outside the CDR3, taken from reference TRBV7-2 and TRBJ1-1): GAGVSQSPSNKVTEKGKDVELRCDPISGHTALYWYRQSLGQGLEFLIYFQGNSAPDKSGLPSDRFSAERTGGSVSTLTIQRTQQEDSAVYLCASSWGQTNTEAFFGQGTRLTVV.

V is TRBV19 and J is TRBJ2-3, with TRBD2 matching 11 bases. Germline assignment: CDR1 LNHDA and CDR2 SQIVND (reference sequence). Trimming cost V 5 bases and J 5 bases; bases outside gene matches: 15. The CDR3 length is 18 residues. CDR3 DNA sequence: TGTGCCAGTAGTCTCTCTAGCGGGGGGCCGATCCGGGGAGATACGCAGTATTTT. Translating gives CASSLSSGGPIRGDTQYF. Filled out from reference TRBV19 and TRBJ2-3, the complete variable domain reads DGGITQSPKYLFRKEGQNVTLSCEQNLNHDAMYWYRQDPGQGLRLIYYSQIVNDFQKGDIAEGYSVSREKKESFPLTVTSAQKNPTAFYLCASSLSSGGPIRGDTQYFGPGTRLTVL.

V gene TRBV19 combines with J gene TRBJ2-1; D possibly corresponds to TRBD1 (6 bases). Germline CDR1 is LNHDA and CDR2 is SQIVND (reference sequence). The germline V and J ends were trimmed by 1 base and 9 bases, with 7 bases remaining between them. The CDR3 has 12 residues. The CDR3 reads CASSIVGGEQFF. Written as DNA, the CDR3 is TGTGCCAGTAGTATAGTAGGGGGTGAGCAGTTCTTC.

This clone was seen more than once but under ten times. V gene TRBV6-1 combines with J gene TRBJ2-7, with 8 bases identical to TRBD1. The V gene end was trimmed by 3 bases and the J gene end by 3 bases; junction bases not matched to a gene: 7. CDR1 is MNHNS, CDR2 SASEGT, per germline. CDR3 length: 15 residues. For the CDR3, the DNA is TGTGCCAGCAGTGAGGACGGGACAGGCTACTACGAGCAGTACTTC. The encoded protein is CASSEDGTGYYEQYF.

This clone turned up a few times. The genes are TRBV5-1 and TRBJ1-5; TRBD1 agrees at 7 bases. Germline values: CDR1 SGHRS, CDR2 YFSETQ. This CDR3 region has 15 residues. The V segment lost 2 bases and the J segment 6 bases; nucleotides outside the gene matches: 8. CDR3 sequence: CASSFTGAGGQPQHF. The CDR3 DNA is TGCGCCAGCAGCTTCACCGGGGCAGGGGGTCAGCCCCAGCATTTT.

V is TRBV13 and J is TRBJ1-1; D is perhaps TRBD1 (5 bases). The CDR3 consists of 14 residues. Trimming cost V 7 bases and J 2 bases, with 14 bases left between them. CDR1 and CDR2 (germline): PRHDT, FYEKMQ (reference sequence). The CDR3 nucleotides are TGTGCCAGCACCCTCGGACATTCTAACACTGAAGCTTTCTTT. Encoded protein: CASTLGHSNTEAFF.

This clone has only a few counts. The chain is built from TRBV6-6 and TRBJ1-5; D gene ambiguous. Germline V gives CDR1 MNHNY, CDR2 SVGAGI (reference sequence). Trimming pared 2 bases from V and 7 bases from J, leaving 15 bases between. The CDR3 has 15 residues. The CDR3 loop is CASSYHGQEWQPQHF. CDR3 in DNA: TGTGCCAGCAGTTACCATGGCCAGGAATGGCAGCCCCAGCATTTT.

The rearrangement joins TRBV30 to TRBJ1-5; D may be TRBD1 (5 bases). The germline V and J ends were trimmed by 0 bases and 3 bases, with 6 bases remaining between them. Germline assignment: CDR1 GTSNPN and CDR2 SVGIG (reference sequence). CDR3 size: 13 residues. The CDR3 sequence is CAWSVGHNQPQHF. As DNA, the CDR3 is TGTGCCTGGAGTGTAGGACACAATCAGCCCCAGCATTTT. The entire variable domain, with the rest obtained from reference TRBV30 and TRBJ1-5, is as follows: SQTIHQWPATLVQPVGSPLSLECTVEGTSNPNLYWYRQAAGRGLQLLFYSVGIGQISSEVPQNLSASRPQDRQFILSSKKLLLSDSGFYLCAWSVGHNQPQHFGDGTRLSIL.

This clone was recorded once. The chain joins TRBV12-5 to TRBJ1-5; maybe TRBD1 (5 bases). Germline V CDR1 and CDR2: LGHNT, FRNRAP. V gave up 5 bases and J gave up 4 bases, with 18 bases separating them. The CDR3 runs 16 residues. The CDR3 DNA reads TGTGCTAGTGGTCGCAGGGACTCCTCTGGTAATCAGCCCCAGCATTTT. It is translated as CASGRRDSSGNQPQHF. Full variable domain (missing parts from reference TRBV12-5 and TRBJ1-5): DARVTQTPRHKVTEMGQEVTMRCQPILGHNTVFWYRQTMMQGLELLAYFRNRAPLDDSGMPKDRFSAEMPDATLATLKIQPSEPRDSAVYFCASGRRDSSGNQPQHFGDGTRLSIL.

The chain has TRBV7-2 and TRBJ2-3; 12 bases are a match to TRBD2. This CDR3 spans 16 amino acids. Trimming took 5 bases from V and 2 from J; bases not matched to a gene: 5. CDR1 and CDR2 from the germline V gene are SGHTA and FQGNSA. The CDR3 DNA reads TGTGCCAGCAGCGCCACTAGCGGGGGGACCACAGATACGCAGTATTTT. This encodes CASSATSGGTTDTQYF. Looking up the rest from reference TRBV7-2 and TRBJ2-3 gives the full variable domain: GAGVSQSPSNKVTEKGKDVELRCDPISGHTALYWYRQSLGQGLEFLIYFQGNSAPDKSGLPSDRFSAERTGGSVSTLTIQRTQQEDSAVYLCASSATSGGTTDTQYFGPGTRLTVL.

The rearrangement links TRBV7-6 to TRBJ2-3; D is unclear. The germline V gene encodes CDR1 SGHVS and CDR2 FNYEAQ. There are 13 residues in the CDR3. Trimming took off 1 base at V and 4 bases at J, with 6 bases between the two ends. CDR3 sequence (DNA): TGTGCCAGCAGCTTAGATCGTGCAGATACGCAGTATTTT. Protein product: CASSLDRADTQYF.

This clone was detected only once. Relative to the germline gene, one junction end is altered; a read error may explain this. The CDR3 reads CSSSLDTWAYGYTF. CDR3 nucleotides: TGTTCCAGCAGCTTAGACACCTGGGCCTATGGCTACACCTTC. The V call is TRBV7-9, the J call TRBJ1-2; D call uncertain. Germline V CDR1 and CDR2: SEHNR, FQNEAQ (reference sequence). The length of the CDR3 is 14 residues. Full variable domain (outside the CDR3, taken from reference TRBV7-9 and TRBJ1-2): DTGVSQNPRHKITKRGQNVTFRCDPISEHNRLYWYRQTLGQGPEFLTYFQNEAQLEKSRLLSDRFSAERPKGSFSTLEIQRTEQGDSAMYLCSSSLDTWAYGYTFGSGTRLTVV.

The V and J genes are TRBV4-1 and TRBJ1-2, with D uncertain. Trimming took off 0 bases at V and 4 bases at J, with 12 bases between the two ends. Germline values: CDR1 MGHRA, CDR2 YSYEKL. The CDR3 extends over 15 amino acids. In nucleotides, the CDR3 is TGCGCCAGCAGCCAAGACCCAGAAAGACTCTATGGCTACACCTTC. As protein: CASSQDPERLYGYTF.

The V and J genes are TRBV11-2 and TRBJ2-7; TRBD2 matches 8 bases. This CDR3 region has 15 residues. V lost 4 bases, J lost 0 bases, and 5 bases stayed unmatched. The germline V gene has CDR1 SGHAT and CDR2 FQNNGV. The CDR3 DNA reads TGTGCCAGCAGCTATAGCGGGGCGTACTCCTACGAGCAGTACTTC. As protein: CASSYSGAYSYEQYF.

The CDR3 here is CASREAGGVNEQFF. The CDR3 DNA is TGTGCCAGCAGGGAGGCGGGGGGGGTCAATGAGCAGTTCTTC. The V gene is TRBV27, the J gene TRBJ2-1, with TRBD2 matching over 9 bases. Trimming at V came to 6 bases and at J to 6 bases, leaving 6 bases not matched to a gene. The CDR3 is made up of 14 amino acids. The germline V gene encodes CDR1 MNHEY and CDR2 SMNVEV (reference sequence).

The table lists this clone with a count of one. This chain uses TRBV4-1 with TRBJ1-1; D is undetermined. This CDR3 has 14 residues. Per the germline V gene, CDR1 is MGHRA and CDR2 is YSYEKL. Deletions cut 0 bases from V and 5 bases from J, with 10 bases between. CDR3 bases: TGCGCCAGCAGCCAAGATCTCGGGAGGACTGAAGCTTTCTTT. Protein sequence: CASSQDLGRTEAFF.

The chain couples TRBV6-4 to TRBJ2-3; perhaps TRBD1 as D (5 bases). The CDR3 sequence is 15 residues long. Germline loops: CDR1 MRHNA, CDR2 SNTAGT. Trimming cost V 2 bases and J 2 bases, with 11 bases left between them. CDR3 in DNA: TGTGCCAGCAGTGACAGTGGGGCGGCCACAGATACGCAGTATTTT. This encodes CASSDSGAATDTQYF.

V and J are TRBV27 and TRBJ2-5; 11 bases line up with TRBD1. Trimming cost V 6 bases and J 11 bases; bases outside gene matches: 17. This CDR3 has 16 residues. Germline CDR1 MNHEY, CDR2 SMNVEV (reference sequence). For the CDR3, the DNA is TGTGCCAGCAGCCGTAACATAGGACAGGGGGCGCGTGAGCAGTACTTC. The encoded protein is CASSRNIGQGAREQYF.

V usage is TRBV11-3 and J usage is TRBJ2-1; unclear D gene. The germline V gene has CDR1 SGHNT and CDR2 YENEEA. The CDR3 length is 15 residues. Trimming removed 5 bases at V and 4 bases at J, with 15 bases between. CDR3 DNA sequence: TGTGCCAGCAGCCCCCCAGGCCCGAATTACAATGAGCAGTTCTTC. Protein product: CASSPPGPNYNEQFF.

This chain links TRBV5-4 with TRBJ1-2; 9 nucleotides line up with TRBD1. Trimming at V came to 5 bases and at J to 7 bases, leaving 3 bases not matched to a gene. CDR3 length: 12 residues. The germline V gene encodes CDR1 SGHNT and CDR2 YYREEE (reference sequence). The CDR3 region has the DNA TGTGCCAGCAGACCGGGACAGGGTGGCTACACCTTC. It translates to CASRPGQGGYTF.

V gene TRBV7-9 combines with J gene TRBJ1-1; D is possibly TRBD1 (5 bases). There are 14 residues in the CDR3. Trimming cost V 3 bases and J 5 bases, with 13 bases left between them. CDR1 and CDR2 from the germline V gene are SEHNR and FQNEAQ (reference sequence). The DNA for the CDR3 is TGTGCCAGCAGCTTGGGGCGGGAGAGGACTGAAGCTTTCTTT. It is translated as CASSLGRERTEAFF.